This is a list of T cell receptor beta chains from one sample in a study of T cell responses to AZD1222 COVID-19 vaccine. Assay: immunoSEQ multiplex PCR; the TCRdb copy retains only in-frame clones and omits some. The data hold some 73,000 clones, with 89% observed a single time. Sequencing was performed on peripheral blood, taken 28 days after the second AZD1222 dose. These receptors all stem from an adult who received the AZD1222 COVID-19 vaccine. Each CDR3 is given with its conserved first and last residue. D genes are given only for firm matches. A row's size may be missing; if present it is once, few, many or a size class.

TRBJ2-3 . TRBV4-3 . TGCGCCAGCAGCCAAGATGCCTCCAGAGGGACAGATACGCAGTATTTT CASSQDASRGTDTQYF
TRBJ2-1 . TRBV30 TRBD2 TGTGCCTGGATGGGGCCTAGCGGAGCGAACAATGAGCAGTTCTTC CAWMGPSGANNEQFF
TRBJ1-1 . TRBV19 . TGTGCCAGTAGTAATTGGCAACAGGGAAACACTGAAGCTTTCTTT CASSNWQQGNTEAFF
TRBJ1-6 . TRBV6-5 . TGTGCCAGCACCACTAGGACAGACCATAATTCACCCCTCCACTTT CASTTRTDHNSPLHF
TRBJ1-1 . TRBV19 . TGTGCCAGTAGTAGAGAGACAGGTCTGAACACTGAAGCTTTCTTT CASSRETGLNTEAFF
TRBJ2-7 . TRBV12-3/TRBV12-4 TRBD1 TGTGCCAGCAGACGGGACAGCTACGAGCAGTACTTC CASRRDSYEQYF
TRBJ1-2 . TRBV28 TRBD1 TGTGCCAGCAGTTTCACAGGGGGCCTTAATGGCTACACCTTC CASSFTGGLNGYTF
TRBJ2-4 . TRBV30 . TGTGCCTGGAGTCGAAACAGGGTTTCAAACATTCAGTACTTC CAWSRNRVSNIQYF
TRBJ1-3 . TRBV7-9 . TGTGCCAGCAGCGCGTCGGCGGGGCTTATTGCTGGAAACACCATATATTTT CASSASAGLIAGNTIYF
TRBJ1-6 . TRBV30 . TGTGCCTACCTCCCGGGGCCTTGGGGTAATTCACCCCTCCACTTT CAYLPGPWGNSPLHF
TRBJ2-3 . TRBV11-3 . TGTGCCAGCAGCTTAGTCTATTACACAGATACGCAGTATTTT CASSLVYYTDTQYF
TRBJ2-1 . TRBV7-3 TRBD2 TGTGCCAGCAGCGCCTCCACTAGCGGGAGAAGCTCCTACAATGAGCAGTTCTTC CASSASTSGRSSYNEQFF
TRBJ1-1 . TRBV6-5 TRBD1 TGTGCCAGCCGAACAGGGGTGGAAGCTTTCTTT CASRTGVEAFF
TRBJ2-1 . TRBV29-1 TRBD2 TGCAGCGTCGGGCTAGCGGGAGGTGAGTTCTTC CSVGLAGGEFF
TRBJ2-2 . TRBV24-1 TRBD2 TGTGCCACCAGTGATGCCGGGACTAACAGGCCCGGGGAGCTGTTTTTT CATSDAGTNRPGELFF
TRBJ1-2 . TRBV30 . TGTGCCTGGAGGGGACACCGATTTAACTATGGCTACACCTTC CAWRGHRFNYGYTF
TRBJ1-6 few TRBV7-2 TRBD1 TGTGCCAGCAGCCTCCCGGGACAGAGGAGCTCCTATAATTCACCCCTCCACTTT CASSLPGQRSSYNSPLHF
TRBJ2-1 . TRBV5-1 . TGCGCCAGCAGCTTGGCCGGAACCAATGAGCAGTTCTTC CASSLAGTNEQFF
TRBJ2-6 . TRBV18 . TGTGCCAGCTCAGTCCGGGACCGGGGCTCTGGGGCCAACGTCCTGACTTTC CASSVRDRGSGANVLTF
TRBJ2-7 once TRBV4-1 . TGCGCCAGCAGCCACCTGAGGAGCCGCGAGCAGTACTTC CASSHLRSREQYF
TRBJ2-3 . TRBV2 . TGTGCCAGCAGTGACCGGTTGACTAGACATACGCAGTATTTT CASSDRLTRHTQYF
TRBJ1-2 . TRBV5-4 . TGTGCCAGCAGCTTCCGGGACCTACTTAACTATGGCTACACCTTC CASSFRDLLNYGYTF
TRBJ2-3 . TRBV4-1 TRBD2 TGCGCCAGCAGCCAAGAAAGGCTAGCGGGGGTAGATACGCAGTATTTT CASSQERLAGVDTQYF